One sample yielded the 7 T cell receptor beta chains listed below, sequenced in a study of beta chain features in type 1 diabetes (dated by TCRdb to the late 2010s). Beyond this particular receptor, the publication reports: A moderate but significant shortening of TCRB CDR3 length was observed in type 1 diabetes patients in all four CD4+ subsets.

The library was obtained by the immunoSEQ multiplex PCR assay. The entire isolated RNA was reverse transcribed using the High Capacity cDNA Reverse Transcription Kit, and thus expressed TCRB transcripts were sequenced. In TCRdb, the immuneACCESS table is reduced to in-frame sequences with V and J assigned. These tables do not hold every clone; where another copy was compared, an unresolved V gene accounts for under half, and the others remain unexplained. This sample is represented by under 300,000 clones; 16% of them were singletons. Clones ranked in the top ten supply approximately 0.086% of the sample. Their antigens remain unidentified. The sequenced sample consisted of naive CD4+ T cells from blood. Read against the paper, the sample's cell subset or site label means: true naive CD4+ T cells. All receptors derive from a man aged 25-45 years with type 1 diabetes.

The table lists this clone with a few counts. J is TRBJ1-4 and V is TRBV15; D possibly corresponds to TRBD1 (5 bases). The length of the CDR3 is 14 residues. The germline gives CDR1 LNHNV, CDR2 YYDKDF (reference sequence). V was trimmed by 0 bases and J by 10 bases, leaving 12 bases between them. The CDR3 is CATSRDGTEGKLFF. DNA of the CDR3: TGTGCCACCAGCAGAGATGGGACGGAGGGAAAACTGTTTTTT.

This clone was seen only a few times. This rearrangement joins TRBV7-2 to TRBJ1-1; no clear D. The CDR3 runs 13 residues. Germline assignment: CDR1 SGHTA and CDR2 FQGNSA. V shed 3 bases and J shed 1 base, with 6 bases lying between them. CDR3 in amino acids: CASSFERNTEAFF. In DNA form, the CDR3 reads TGTGCCAGCAGCTTTGAGAGGAACACTGAAGCTTTCTTT.

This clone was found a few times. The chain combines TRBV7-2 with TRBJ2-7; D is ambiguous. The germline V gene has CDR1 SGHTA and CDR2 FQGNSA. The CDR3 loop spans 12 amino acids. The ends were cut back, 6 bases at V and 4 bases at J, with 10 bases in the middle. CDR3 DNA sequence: TGTGCCAGCAGACGGAACTCGTACGAGCAGTACTTC. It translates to CASRRNSYEQYF.

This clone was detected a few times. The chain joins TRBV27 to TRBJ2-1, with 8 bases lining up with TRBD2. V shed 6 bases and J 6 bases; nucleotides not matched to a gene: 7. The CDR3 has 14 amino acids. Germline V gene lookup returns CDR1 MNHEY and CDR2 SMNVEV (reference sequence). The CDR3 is CASRSGGGGNEQFF. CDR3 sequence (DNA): TGTGCCAGCAGGTCGGGAGGGGGTGGCAATGAGCAGTTCTTC.

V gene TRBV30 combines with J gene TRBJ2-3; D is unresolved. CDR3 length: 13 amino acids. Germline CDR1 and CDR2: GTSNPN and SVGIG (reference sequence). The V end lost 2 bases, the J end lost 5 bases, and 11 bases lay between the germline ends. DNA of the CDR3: TGTGCCTGGAGTTTCGGCCTCGAAGATACGCAGTATTTT. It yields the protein CAWSFGLEDTQYF.

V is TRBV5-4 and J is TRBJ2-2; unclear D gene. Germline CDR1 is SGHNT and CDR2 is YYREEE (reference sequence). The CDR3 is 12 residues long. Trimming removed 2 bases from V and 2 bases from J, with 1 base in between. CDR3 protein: CASSLNTGELFF. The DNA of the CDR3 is TGTGCCAGCAGCTTAAACACCGGGGAGCTGTTTTTT.

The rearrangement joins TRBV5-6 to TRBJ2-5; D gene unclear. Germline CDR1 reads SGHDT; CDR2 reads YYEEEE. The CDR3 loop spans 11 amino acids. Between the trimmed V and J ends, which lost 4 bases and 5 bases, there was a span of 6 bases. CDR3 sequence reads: CASSQSETQYF. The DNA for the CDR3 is TGTGCCAGCAGCCAGAGTGAGACCCAGTACTTC. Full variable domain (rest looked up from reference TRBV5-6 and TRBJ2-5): DAGVTQSPTHLIKTRGQQVTLRCSPKSGHDTVSWYQQALGQGPQFIFQYYEEEERQRGNFPDRFSGHQFPNYSSELNVNALLLGDSALYLCASSQSETQYFGPGTRLLVL.